One and the same sample provided the 7 T cell receptor beta chains below, sequenced in a study of T cells in Graves' hyperthyroidism and ophthalmopathy. Amplified regions were TCR beta CDR3 sequences from RNA transcripts. HTBI primers were used for first-round RT-PCR of the TCR CDR3. One entry per CDR3 protein results from TCRdb running MiXCR on the multiplex PCR reads. The profile covers 640,000 or so distinct CDR3 sequences, with 14% appearing a single time and roughly 7.7% taken by the ten largest. Input material: blood. The receptors here all came from a young woman with Graves' ophthalmopathy.

The chain combines TRBV6-4 with TRBJ2-1; 12 nucleotides line up with TRBD2. The CDR3 covers 16 residues. V gave up 5 bases and J gave up 0 bases; unmatched junction bases: 2. Per germline, CDR1 MRHNA and CDR2 SNTAGT. CDR3 nucleotide sequence: TGTGCCAGCAGTAGGACTAGCGGGAACTCCTACAATGAGCAGTTCTTC. Translation gives CASSRTSGNSYNEQFF.

CDR3 DNA sequence: TGTGCCACCCGAATTCAAGAGACCCAGTACTTC. Encoded protein: CATRIQETQYF. The rearrangement joins TRBV24-1 to TRBJ2-5; D is unclear. Germline V lookup: CDR1 KGHDR, CDR2 SFDVKD. V shed 9 bases and J shed 2 bases, with 6 bases lying between them. The CDR3 runs 11 residues.

This clonotype has more than one count but fewer than ten. The chain combines TRBV30 with TRBJ2-7; no clear D. Trimming shortened V by 2 bases and J by 3 bases, and 5 bases separated the two germline ends. CDR3 length: 11 residues. The germline V gene encodes CDR1 GTSNPN and CDR2 SVGIG (reference sequence). The CDR3 DNA reads TGTGCCTGGAGTCAAAGCTACGAGCAGTACTTC. Amino acid sequence: CAWSQSYEQYF.

This chain joins TRBV9 and TRBJ2-3; 12 bases agree with TRBD2. This CDR3 comprises 17 residues. Germline V CDR1 and CDR2: SGDLS, YYNGEE. V was clipped by 0 bases and J by 5 bases; unmatched bases: 7. CDR3 nucleotides: TGTGCCAGCAGCGTAGGTCCTAGCGGGAGGGTGGTAGATACGCAGTATTTT. Translating it yields CASSVGPSGRVVDTQYF.

This clonotype was counted many times. The chain couples TRBV18 to TRBJ1-1; 9 nucleotides match TRBD1. This CDR3 contains 14 residues. Germline lookup yields CDR1 KGHSH and CDR2 LQKENI. V lost 3 bases, J lost 3 bases, and 2 bases stayed unmatched. The CDR3 loop is CASSPGTGHTEAFF. CDR3 sequence (DNA): TGTGCCAGCTCACCCGGGACAGGGCACACTGAAGCTTTCTTT.

Concerning this clonotype: The limits of the CDR3 on the DNA are not certain, so only TCRdb's listed CDR3 is given. V usage is TRBV7-9 and J usage is TRBJ2-2; the table assigns TRBD1, which was not confirmed against the DNA. Germline V gives CDR1 SEHNR, CDR2 FQNEAQ (reference sequence). The CDR3 spans 15 amino acids, including both terminal residues. The CDR3 is CASSLKGGAEGSCFF.

The chain combines TRBV11-2 with TRBJ1-2; no reliable D call. The CDR3 covers 13 residues. V was trimmed by 5 bases and J by 2 bases, leaving 9 bases between them. Germline CDR1 is SGHAT and CDR2 is FQNNGV. CDR3 sequence reads: CASSPHGNYGYTF. CDR3 coding DNA: TGTGCCAGCAGCCCCCACGGAAACTATGGCTACACCTTC.